This T cell receptor (beta chain) was recorded in a study of shared clonotypes between healthy human individuals. General observations from the study: The generation probabilities recorded for non-shared clonotypes fell below those of clonotypes shared by all four donors. Sampling used blood alone; tissue repertoires probably differ.

About this clone: Its antigen is undetermined.

This table comes from immunoSEQ multiplex PCR, and its TCRdb copy is limited to in-frame clones, with some not included. Of more than 2,000,000 clones in the sample, more than 90% were seen once. From germline, CDR1 is SGDLS and CDR2 YYNGEE. The V and J ends lost 3 bases and 2 bases, in that order; junction bases with no gene match: 9. The CDR3 sequence is 16 residues long. This chain links TRBV9 with TRBJ2-5; TRBD2 aligns across 8 bases. The sequence was collected from a man younger than 30 in good health. Sequencing used naive CD4+ T cells sorted from blood. Sample subset: CD45RA+ positively selected. This CDR3 is CASSDSLREGQETQYF. CDR3 DNA: TGTGCCAGCAGCGACAGCCTCCGGGAGGGGCAAGAGACCCAGTACTTC. Drawing the rest from reference TRBV9 and TRBJ2-5, the complete variable domain is DSGVTQTPKHLITATGQRVTLRCSPRSGDLSVYWYQQSLDQGLQFLIQYYNGEERAKGNILERFSAQQFPDLHSELNLSSLELGDSALYFCASSDSLREGQETQYFGPGTRLLVL.